The 22 T cell receptor beta chains presented below share a single source sample, sequenced in a study of Ad26.COV2.S vaccination and SARS-CoV-2 variants. Data came from immunoSEQ multiplex PCR; TCRdb stores just in-frame clones and leaves some out. The top ten clones hold under 5% of a sample with about 350,000 clones, about 90% of them seen once. The starting material was peripheral blood, obtained after recovery from COVID-19. Receptors were obtained from a human donor who had recovered from COVID-19.

This clone was seen more than once but under ten times. The rearrangement joins TRBV6-1 to TRBJ1-1; D uncertain. This CDR3 is built from 14 residues. Germline CDR1 is MNHNS and CDR2 is SASEGT. V lost 0 bases and J 1 base, leaving 6 bases between the germline ends. The CDR3 DNA is TGTGCCAGCAGTGAAGCGGGGAGGAACACTGAAGCTTTCTTT. It is translated as CASSEAGRNTEAFF.

The gene calls are TRBV24-1 and TRBJ2-3; possible D gene TRBD1, 5 bases. Trimming left V 3 bases short and J 0 bases short, with 12 bases between. From germline, CDR1 is KGHDR and CDR2 SFDVKD. CDR3 size: 16 residues. CDR3 coding DNA: TGTGCCACCAGTGATAGACAGACCGCTAGCACAGATACGCAGTATTTT. This sequence encodes CATSDRQTASTDTQYF.

The chain carries TRBV2 and TRBJ2-1; no clear D gene. Germline CDR1 reads SNHLY; CDR2 reads FYNNEI. V dropped 5 bases and J dropped 1 base, with 12 bases sitting between them. The CDR3 covers 15 residues. The CDR3: CASSFDGASYNEQFF. DNA of the CDR3: TGTGCCAGCAGTTTTGACGGCGCGTCCTACAATGAGCAGTTCTTC.

In its sample, this clone was seen once. The chain joins TRBV1 to TRBJ1-1. TRBV1 corresponds to a pseudogene. The CDR3 sequence is 17 residues long. In DNA form, the CDR3 reads TGCACCAGCAGCCAAGATCGCACGGCGGAACTGAACACTGAAGCTTTCTTT. Its translation: CTSSQDRTAELNTEAFF.

The genes are TRBV23-1 and TRBJ1-6, with D possibly TRBD1 on 5 matching bases. TRBV23-1 is an ORF; its function is uncertain. The CDR3 consists of 14 residues. V was shortened by 5 bases and J by 13 bases, with 18 bases between the two germline ends. The CDR3: CASSVGDVLRPLHF. The CDR3 coding sequence is TGCGCCAGCAGTGTGGGGGATGTTTTAAGGCCCCTCCACTTT.

The chain links TRBV3-1 (or the pseudogene TRBV3-2) to TRBJ2-5, with 8 bases aligning to TRBD1. In germline, CDR1 is LGHDT, CDR2 YNNKEL (reference sequence). The CDR3 totals 18 residues. V lost 2 bases to trimming and J lost 5 bases; unmatched junction nucleotides: 16. CDR3 sequence: CASSQQLVWGQATETQYF. CDR3 bases: TGTGCCAGCAGCCAACAGCTAGTCTGGGGACAGGCAACGGAGACCCAGTACTTC.

J is TRBJ2-3 and V is TRBV12-3 or TRBV12-4; D gene uncertain. Trimming removed 6 bases from V and 0 bases from J, with 1 base in between. This CDR3 region has 11 residues. CDR3 sequence: CASRSTDTQYF. CDR3 DNA sequence: TGTGCCAGCAGAAGCACAGATACGCAGTATTTT.

The CDR3 loop is CASSYPDRHEQYF. CDR3 bases: TGTGCCAGCAGTTACCCGGACAGACACGAGCAGTACTTC. The gene calls are TRBV6-5 and TRBJ2-7; D may be TRBD1 (6 bases). Trimming pared 2 bases from V and 5 bases from J, leaving 10 bases between. The CDR3 contains 13 residues. Germline assignment: CDR1 MNHEY and CDR2 SVGAGI.

This rearrangement joins TRBV5-8 to TRBJ2-2, with 7 bases aligning to TRBD2. Germline-derived CDR1 and CDR2 are SGHTS and YDEGEE. Trimming removed 5 bases from V and 3 bases from J; junction bases left unmatched: 16. This CDR3 region has 18 residues. CDR3 region: CASRLRAGPAGYTGELFF. CDR3 nucleotides: TGTGCCAGCAGACTGCGAGCGGGACCGGCGGGGTACACCGGGGAGCTGTTTTTT.

This chain connects TRBV4-3 to TRBJ1-1, with 7 bases identical to TRBD1. This CDR3 comprises 15 residues. Trimming removed 1 base from V and 1 base from J; junction bases left unmatched: 3. Germline V gene sequence: CDR1 LGHNA, CDR2 YSLEER. The CDR3 here is CASSQVGQRNTEAFF. The CDR3 region has the DNA TGCGCCAGCAGCCAAGTGGGACAGCGGAACACTGAAGCTTTCTTT.

The gene calls are TRBV6-6 and TRBJ1-2; 7 nucleotides line up with TRBD1. With 7 bases clipped from V and 4 bases from J, the junction kept 12 bases outside the gene matches. CDR1 MNHNY and CDR2 SVGAGI come from the germline V gene (reference sequence). The CDR3 totals 15 residues. The CDR3 protein is CASTDIGQDGYGYTF. DNA for the CDR3: TGTGCCAGCACCGATATAGGACAGGACGGCTATGGCTACACCTTC.

The chain combines TRBV7-6 with TRBJ2-1; 10 bases are shared with TRBD1. V lost 2 bases to trimming and J lost 7 bases; unmatched junction nucleotides: 8. The CDR3 covers 16 residues. Per the germline V gene, CDR1 is SGHVS and CDR2 is FNYEAQ. This CDR3 reads CASSLRRTGGQNEQFF. As DNA, the CDR3 is TGTGCCAGCAGCTTAAGACGGACAGGGGGTCAGAATGAGCAGTTCTTC.

This chain joins TRBV29-1 and TRBJ1-1; D ambiguous. CDR1 is SQVTM, CDR2 ANQGSEA, per germline. Trimming took off 4 bases at V and 11 bases at J, with 23 bases between the two ends. This CDR3 contains 14 residues. The CDR3: CSVVGVGSGLGAFF. The CDR3 DNA follows: TGCAGCGTTGTTGGAGTAGGTTCCGGTCTAGGGGCTTTCTTT. Full variable domain (outside the CDR3, taken from reference TRBV29-1 and TRBJ1-1): SAVISQKPSRDICQRGTSLTIQCQVDSQVTMMFWYRQQPGQSLTLIATANQGSEATYESGFVIDKFPISRPNLTFSTLTVSNMSPEDSSIYLCSVVGVGSGLGAFFGQGTRLTVV.

The chain links TRBV11-2 to TRBJ1-3, with D possibly matching TRBD1 (5 bases). Germline V gene lookup returns CDR1 SGHAT and CDR2 FQNNGV. The germline V and J ends were trimmed by 2 bases and 0 bases, with 14 bases remaining between them. CDR3 length: 17 amino acids. The CDR3 bases are TGTGCCAGCAGCTTAAAGGGACGTTCGAGCTCTGGAAACACCATATATTTT. The encoded protein is CASSLKGRSSSGNTIYF.

The chain has TRBV5-8 and TRBJ1-1; a possible D gene is TRBD1 (5 bases). Per germline, CDR1 SGHTS and CDR2 YDEGEE. Trimming stripped 0 bases from V and 4 bases from J, with 16 bases between. The CDR3 sequence is 16 residues long. CDR3 protein: CASSLGDRPLGTEAFF. The CDR3 bases are TGTGCCAGCAGCTTGGGTGACAGACCTCTGGGCACTGAAGCTTTCTTT.

This chain links TRBV27 with TRBJ1-2; D ambiguous. The CDR3 is 14 residues long. The germline V gene encodes CDR1 MNHEY and CDR2 SMNVEV (reference sequence). The germline V and J ends were trimmed by 3 bases and 4 bases, with 12 bases remaining between them. The CDR3 protein is CASSLSRGVYGYTF. The CDR3 DNA reads as TGTGCCAGCAGTTTGTCCCGGGGAGTCTATGGCTACACCTTC.

This chain uses TRBV18 with TRBJ1-5; D may be TRBD1 (6 bases). V shed 6 bases and J shed 5 bases, with 8 bases lying between them. CDR1 and CDR2 (germline): KGHSH, LQKENI. CDR3 length: 12 amino acids. CDR3 nucleotides: TGTGCCAGCTCCAGGGGTGATCAGCCCCAGCATTTT. It specifies CASSRGDQPQHF.

V usage is TRBV4-2 and J usage is TRBJ2-7; 10 bases match TRBD2. Germline V CDR1 and CDR2: LGHNA, YNFKEQ. The V segment lost 0 bases and the J segment 3 bases; nucleotides outside the gene matches: 8. The CDR3 is made up of 17 amino acids. This CDR3 reads CASSQDSASGGFYEQYF. As DNA, the CDR3 is TGTGCCAGCAGCCAAGATTCGGCTAGCGGGGGTTTCTACGAGCAGTACTTC.

The chain uses TRBV19 and TRBJ1-2, with 7 positions matching TRBD1. The CDR3 contains 17 residues. Trimming cost V 5 bases and J 4 bases; bases outside gene matches: 16. Germline lookup yields CDR1 LNHDA and CDR2 SQIVND (reference sequence). CDR3 in DNA: TGTGCCAGTAGTTATCGATCCGGGACAGAAAAAACCTATGGCTACACCTTC. Translated: CASSYRSGTEKTYGYTF.

The V and J genes are TRBV19 and TRBJ2-2; no definite D call. V was trimmed by 2 bases and J by 4 bases, leaving 8 bases between them. Germline-derived CDR1 and CDR2 are LNHDA and SQIVND (reference sequence). The CDR3 totals 14 residues. Here the CDR3 DNA reads TGTGCCAGTAGTATAATGGGCGGCACCGGGGAGCTGTTTTTT. Translation: CASSIMGGTGELFF.

This rearrangement joins TRBV5-1 to TRBJ1-4, with a possible D match to TRBD1 (5 bases). Trimming took off 4 bases at V and 9 bases at J, with 22 bases between the two ends. Germline assignment: CDR1 SGHRS and CDR2 YFSETQ. The CDR3 contains 16 residues. CDR3 bases: TGCGCCAGCAGCGCCTACCGGGACTCTGGGAGGAAAAAACTGTTTTTT. Translating gives CASSAYRDSGRKKLFF.

The rearrangement uses TRBV2 and TRBJ2-1; a possible D gene is TRBD2 (5 bases). Trimming removed 6 bases from V and 0 bases from J, with 12 bases in between. The CDR3 contains 15 residues. CDR1 SNHLY and CDR2 FYNNEI come from the germline V gene. CDR3 sequence reads: CASRVTGGSYNEQFF. The DNA for the CDR3 is TGTGCCAGCAGGGTGACTGGAGGCTCCTACAATGAGCAGTTCTTC.